The rows below give T cell receptor beta chains drawn from one sample of a study of T cells in Graves' hyperthyroidism and ophthalmopathy. TCRdb reanalysed the multiplex PCR reads using MiXCR and keeps one entry per CDR3 protein. Seen here are a few hundred thousand distinct CDR3 sequences, 15% to 19% observed once, and the top ten hold 7.3%. The sample taken for sequencing was blood. Receptors originate from a woman in her thirties with Graves' hyperthyroidism. The CDR3 runs from the conserved cysteine through the conserved F or W. D genes are given only for firm matches. Clone sizes are given selectively: once, few, many, or a class where the clone is expanded.

V gene	clone size	J gene	D gene	CDR3 DNA	CDR3 protein
TRBV24-1	many	TRBJ2-1	TRBD2	TGTGCCACCAGTGATTCCGGGACTAGATACTACAATGAGCAGTTCTTC	CATSDSGTRYYNEQFF
TRBV20-1	many	TRBJ1-5	TRBD1	TGCAGTGCTGACCGATCTGGACAGGTGGGGGGGGGCAATCAGCCCCAGCATTTT	CSADRSGQVGGGNQPQHF
TRBV7-9	-	TRBJ2-3	-	TGTGCCAGCAGCTTAGGCGCGATAAACACAGATACGCAGTATTTT	CASSLGAINTDTQYF
TRBV27	-	TRBJ2-1	-	TGTGCCAGCAGTTTAGGAGTTGGGGCTGAGCAGTTCTTC	CASSLGVGAEQFF
TRBV13	-	TRBJ1-2	-	TGTGCCAGCAGCCCAAGCTTAGGGGTACAGGGATCTGCCCTTTGGCCCTATGGCTACACCTTC	CASSPSLGVQGSALWPYGYTF
TRBV3-1	-	TRBJ2-1	-	TGTGCCAGCAACAGTATAGAGGGTAGGGAGCAGTTCTTC	CASNSIEGREQFF
TRBV19	-	TRBJ2-7	-	TGTGCCAGTAGTACCGTCCCTCGGGGGGAGCAGTACTTC	CASSTVPRGEQYF
TRBV28	many	TRBJ2-2	-	TGTGCCAGCAGCCCGTTCGGCGGCGGGGAGCTGTTTTTT	CASSPFGGGELFF
TRBV28	many	TRBJ1-2	-	TGTGCCAGCAGTTTAGAGGGCTGGGAAAGCTACACCTTC	CASSLEGWESYTF
TRBV25-1	-	TRBJ1-5	-	TGTGCCAGCGGGGACCATAGCAATCAGCCCCAGCATTTT	CASGDHSNQPQHF
TRBV24-1	-	TRBJ2-2	TRBD1	TGTGCCACCACCACAGGGGCCGGCACGAACACCGGGGAGCTGTTTTTT	CATTTGAGTNTGELFF
TRBV10-3	many	TRBJ2-3	-	TGTGCCATCAGTGCCCGGACAGCTGATACGCAGTATTTT	CAISARTADTQYF
TRBV6-2/TRBV6-3	-	TRBJ1-2	-	TGTGCCAGCAGAGAACCAGTCTACCTTTGGGGCTACACCTTC	CASREPVYLWGYTF
TRBV5-1	-	TRBJ2-2	-	TGCGCCAGCAGCTCACCGATCGGGACCCCTCTCCCCGGGGAGCTGTTTTTT	CASSSPIGTPLPGELFF
TRBV2	-	TRBJ1-1	TRBD1	TGTGCCAGCAGCGGACAGGGAGGGACCCAACTTAAAGCTTTCTTT	CASSGQGGTQLKAFF
TRBV3-1	few	TRBJ2-5	TRBD2	TGTGCCAGCAGCCCTGGACTAGCGGGAGGGCCCTTCCAAGAGACCCAGTACTTC	CASSPGLAGGPFQETQYF
TRBV6-1	many	TRBJ2-7	-	TGTGCCAGCAGTGAAGCGGCCAAAGCAACCTACGAGCAGTACTTC	CASSEAAKATYEQYF
TRBV6-8	-	TRBJ2-3	-	TGTGCCAGCAGTTACTCGACACCTAGATATAGCAATCAGCCCCAGTATTTT	CASSYSTPRYSNQPQYF
TRBV6-4	-	TRBJ2-5	-	TGTGCCAGCAGTGATGGGGGCCCTCTCGTCATACCGGGGACCCAGTACTTC	CASSDGGPLVIPGTQYF
TRBV20-1	-	TRBJ1-1	TRBD1	TGCAGTGACTCGACAGGGGGCGGCACTGAAGCTTTCTTT	CSDSTGGGTEAFF
TRBV12-3/TRBV12-4	many	TRBJ1-5	-	TGTGCCAGCAGGGGACTTTCTGGCAATCAGCCCCAGCATTTT	CASRGLSGNQPQHF
TRBV6-1	many	TRBJ2-6	-	TGTGCCAGCAGTGAAGCGCAGTCTTCTGGGGCCAACGTCCTGACTTTC	CASSEAQSSGANVLTF
TRBV6-2/TRBV6-3	few	TRBJ1-2	TRBD1	TGTGCCAGCAGTTCCGACAGGGAGTTCTATGGCTACACCTTC	CASSSDREFYGYTF
TRBV6-1	-	TRBJ1-5	TRBD1	TGTGCCAGCAGTGGACCTGGGACAGACAGCAATCAGCCCCAGCATTTT	CASSGPGTDSNQPQHF
TRBV30	many	TRBJ2-7	TRBD1	TGTGCCTGGACCAGGACAGGGGTTACCTACGAGCAGTACTTC	CAWTRTGVTYEQYF
TRBV6-6	many	TRBJ1-4	-	TGTGCCAGCAGTTACTCGGGCGAGGGACCAACTAATGAAAAACTGTTTTTT	CASSYSGEGPTNEKLFF
TRBV24-1	-	TRBJ2-2	-	TGTGCCACCCTCGACGCGAACACCGGGGAGCTGTTTTTT	CATLDANTGELFF
TRBV20-1	many	TRBJ2-3	TRBD1	TGCAGTGCTAGAGCTGGGACAGGGTCTTCAGATACGCAGTATTTT	CSARAGTGSSDTQYF
TRBV20-1	-	TRBJ1-5	-	TGCAGTGCTAGAGATCCAGCCGGGAGTCAGCCCCAGCATTTT	CSARDPAGSQPQHF
TRBV5-1	-	TRBJ1-1	-	TGCGCCAGCAACCAATTCAGGGGCCGGAGGACTGAAGCTTTCTTT	CASNQFRGRRTEAFF
TRBV27	few	TRBJ2-7	-	TGTGCCAGCAGCAACCCGGGCGAGCAGTACTTC	CASSNPGEQYF
TRBV15	many	TRBJ2-1	TRBD2	TGTGCCACCAGCAGCCGCTATCTAGCGGACGAGCAGTTCTTC	CATSSRYLADEQFF
TRBV13	many	TRBJ2-7	TRBD2	TGTGCCAGCAGCTCCAAGCGGGAGGGGTCCTACGAGCAGTACTTC	CASSSKREGSYEQYF
TRBV5-1	-	TRBJ2-2	TRBD1	TGCGCCAGCAGCCCTAGGACAGGGGCCGGGGAGCTGTTTTTT	CASSPRTGAGELFF
TRBV20-1	many	TRBJ2-7	-	TGCAGTGCTAGCTGGCAGTCCTACGAGCAGTACTTC	CSASWQSYEQYF
TRBV12-3/TRBV12-4	many	TRBJ1-5	-	TGTGCCAGCAGTTTAAGTTACGGACAGACGAATCAGCCCCAGCATTTT	CASSLSYGQTNQPQHF
TRBV12-3/TRBV12-4	-	TRBJ2-2	TRBD2	TGTGCCAGCTCTATTCTTGGCGGGAGGGGCGCCGGGGAGCTGTTTTTT	CASSILGGRGAGELFF
TRBV5-6	-	TRBJ2-2	-	TGTGCCAGCAGCTTTAGAGGCACAGGGCGCACCGGGGAGCTGTTTTTT	CASSFRGTGRTGELFF
TRBV18	many	TRBJ1-1	-	TGTGCCAGCTCACCAATCATGGGCAAGAACACTGAAGCTTTCTTT	CASSPIMGKNTEAFF
TRBV28	-	TRBJ2-1	TRBD2	TGTGCCAGCAGGGGAGTTAGCGGGAGGGCTGATGAGCAGTTCTTC	CASRGVSGRADEQFF
TRBV14	many	TRBJ2-1	-	TGTGCCAGCAGTGAATGGGCGGGAAGCTCCTACAATGAGCAGTTCTTC	CASSEWAGSSYNEQFF
TRBV6-1	few	TRBJ1-1	-	TGTGCCAGCAGTTCCCCAGGAGGCGCCACTGAAGCTTTCTTT	CASSSPGGATEAFF
TRBV7-2	many	TRBJ2-7	-	TGTGCCAGCAGCTTCGGGGGAGTTCAATACGAGCAGTACTTC	CASSFGGVQYEQYF
TRBV7-2	many	TRBJ2-5	-	TGTGCCAGCAGCTTTAGGCTAGAAGAGACCCAGTACTTC	CASSFRLEETQYF